These T cell receptor beta chains were read from a single sample in a study of blood T cell repertoires in COVID-19. Some clones are missing from TCRdb's copy, which holds only in-frame ones; the method was immunoSEQ multiplex PCR. The sample carries about 55,000 clones, less than 90% recorded once. What was sequenced was peripheral blood. The receptors stem from a human donor in a cohort sampled during active COVID-19. CDR3s include the opening cysteine and the closing phenylalanine or tryptophan.

TRBV7-8	TRBJ2-3	CASSLVRVQRTDTQYF
TRBV5-4	TRBJ1-6	CASSFGGNFYNSPLHF
TRBV3-1/TRBV3-2	TRBJ2-7	CASSRFRDKGSYEQYF
TRBV3-1/TRBV3-2	TRBJ2-7	CASSQTSGRYEQYF
TRBV5-1	TRBJ1-4	CASSLGQTGTNEKLFF
TRBV11-2	TRBJ2-7	CASSPRTRIPEQYF
TRBV6-5	TRBJ2-1	CASRLQGIAYNEQFF
TRBV6-5	TRBJ2-4	CASKNLAKNIQYF
TRBV19	TRBJ2-2	CASSQQATGELFF
TRBV4-2	TRBJ2-2	CASSPGLAGGGELFF
TRBV18	TRBJ1-5	CASSPTGEFQPQHF
TRBV19	TRBJ2-3	CASSIGSAGRSTDTQYF
TRBV2	TRBJ2-7	CASSELENYEQYF
TRBV6-5	TRBJ2-7	CASSYSIPGQGYEQYF
TRBV10-3	TRBJ2-3	CAISDPGLASTDTQYF
TRBV3-1/TRBV3-2	TRBJ2-7	CASSQDRSVRSYEQYF
TRBV7-2	TRBJ1-2	CASSTYYGYTF
TRBV28	TRBJ2-7	CASSYGRAYEQYF
TRBV6-2/TRBV6-3	TRBJ2-7	CASSDPRQGSPYEQYF
TRBV19	TRBJ2-1	CANPPGGKPYNEQFF
TRBV20-1	TRBJ2-1	CSAIRGNEQFF
TRBV4-1	TRBJ2-5	CASSQDGGQGDKTQYF
TRBV5-5	TRBJ1-4	CASSLGDRGNEKLFF
TRBV5-6	TRBJ1-1	CASSSAPAGPEAFF
TRBV5-4	TRBJ2-6	CASSQGQMISGANVLTF
TRBV15	TRBJ1-1	CATSRDKGQNGAAFF
TRBV7-8	TRBJ1-5	CASSFYRDLRQPQHF
TRBV30	TRBJ1-5	CAWSGQGAGQPQHF
TRBV6-2/TRBV6-3	TRBJ2-3	CASSSGLAQRTDTQYF
TRBV29-1	TRBJ2-7	CSVGDSPYEQYF
TRBV12-5	TRBJ1-1	CASGLATGGITEAFF
TRBV7-3	TRBJ1-2	CASSPNQGMGYTF
TRBV30	TRBJ2-2	CAWSVGGRFFGELFF
TRBV28	TRBJ1-5	CASSLAGSGNQPQHF
TRBV19	TRBJ1-3	CATARNTIYF
TRBV2	TRBJ1-5	CASSSSLHGGYQPQHF
TRBV7-8	TRBJ1-2	CASSSMTGSYGYTF
TRBV5-1	TRBJ2-1	CASSDRLAGGANEQFF
TRBV5-6	TRBJ2-3	CASSLGPFSQYF
TRBV10-1	TRBJ2-1	CASSSLAGVWNEQFF
TRBV11-2	TRBJ1-6	CASSLGQGASPLHF
TRBV10-3	TRBJ2-5	CAISLTSGQETQYF
TRBV5-4	TRBJ2-1	CASSLASGATYNEQFF
TRBV4-1	TRBJ2-3	CASSLGQGLENTQYF
TRBV9	TRBJ2-3	CASSVRASGSAADTQYF
TRBV10-3	TRBJ1-5	CAISEWGDLGANQPQHF
TRBV11-2	TRBJ2-7	CASSSPLTASYEQYF
TRBV2	TRBJ2-2	CASSWAGAGELFF
TRBV19	TRBJ2-1	CASTLAAGGWNEQFF
TRBV18	TRBJ2-1	CASSPRRAGGYNEQFF